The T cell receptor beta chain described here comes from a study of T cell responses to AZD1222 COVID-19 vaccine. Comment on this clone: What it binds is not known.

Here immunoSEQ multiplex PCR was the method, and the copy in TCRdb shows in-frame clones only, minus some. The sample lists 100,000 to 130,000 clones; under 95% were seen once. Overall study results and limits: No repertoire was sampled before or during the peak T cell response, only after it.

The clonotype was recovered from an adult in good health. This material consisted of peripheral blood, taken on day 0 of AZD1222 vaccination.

The CDR3 region is CASSHSGTGPYEQYF. The DNA for the CDR3 is TGTGCCAGCAGCCATTCCGGGACAGGGCCCTACGAGCAGTACTTC. The V and J genes are TRBV16 and TRBJ2-7, with 9 positions matching TRBD1. From germline, CDR1 is KGHSY and CDR2 FQNENV. The CDR3 has 15 amino acids. The J segment lost 2 bases and the V segment lost 3 bases, leaving 5 bases of the junction unmatched.